A selection of T cell receptor beta chains follows, all from one sample in a study of T cell changes during pregnancy in multiple sclerosis. Profiled with immunoSEQ multiplex PCR; TCRdb holds only in-frame clones, not every one. The sample lists tens of thousands of clones; about 90% were seen once. The sequenced sample was CD8+ T cells from peripheral blood mononuclear cells, obtained after pregnancy. The receptors stem from a female donor with multiple sclerosis, enrolled in a pregnancy study. The CDR3 runs from the conserved cysteine through the conserved F or W. Each record gives: D gene, clone size, V gene, J gene, CDR3 protein, CDR3 DNA. The D gene is left open where the match is weak. Clone size is stated in some rows and not others, as once, few, many or a class when expanded.

-,-,TRBV10-3,TRBJ2-3,CAIHPGGSSTDTQYF,TGTGCCATCCATCCAGGGGGGAGTAGCACAGATACGCAGTATTTT
-,-,TRBV7-7,TRBJ1-2,CASSLAGKLSRGGYTF,TGTGCCAGCAGCTTAGCTGGGAAGCTCAGTCGGGGGGGCTACACCTTC
TRBD1,once,TRBV7-7,TRBJ2-3,CASSFQGVGTDTQYF,TGTGCCAGCAGCTTCCAGGGGGTTGGCACAGATACGCAGTATTTT
-,-,TRBV6-4,TRBJ1-1,CASSDSRWSEAFF,TGTGCCAGCAGTGACTCGAGGTGGAGTGAAGCTTTCTTT
-,few,TRBV11-2,TRBJ1-1,CASSSQALNTEAFF,TGTGCCAGCAGCTCACAGGCGCTGAACACTGAAGCTTTCTTT
-,-,TRBV4-3,TRBJ2-4,CASSQTYHSQSIQYF,TGCGCCAGCAGCCAAACGTACCATAGCCAAAGCATTCAGTACTTC
TRBD2,-,TRBV19,TRBJ2-3,CASRVAGGTDTQYF,TGTGCCAGTAGGGTCGCGGGGGGGACAGATACGCAGTATTTT
TRBD2,-,TRBV4-2,TRBJ2-3,CASSQVRGSGRTDTQYF,TGTGCCAGCAGCCAAGTAAGGGGTAGCGGGAGGACAGATACGCAGTATTTT
-,once,TRBV7-9,TRBJ2-5,CASSLRLLETQYF,TGTGCCAGCAGCCTGCGCCTCCTAGAGACCCAGTACTTC
TRBD1,-,TRBV4-1,TRBJ2-1,CASSQVTGDEQFF,TGCGCCAGCAGCCAAGTGACAGGGGATGAGCAGTTCTTC
-,once,TRBV13,TRBJ1-2,CASAPQRGSYGYTF,TGTGCCAGCGCACCTCAACGGGGTTCCTATGGCTACACCTTC
-,once,TRBV6-5,TRBJ1-5,CASSPTGTNQPQHF,TGTGCCAGCAGTCCGACAGGCACCAATCAGCCCCAGCATTTT
-,-,TRBV10-3,TRBJ2-6,CAISENRFGTGANVLTF,TGTGCCATCAGTGAAAACAGGTTTGGGACTGGGGCCAACGTCCTGACTTTC
-,-,TRBV28,TRBJ1-2,CASSLGGNYGYTF,TGTGCCAGCAGTTTAGGAGGGAACTATGGCTACACCTTC
-,once,TRBV28,TRBJ2-2,CASSLFRANTGELFF,TGTGCCAGCAGTTTATTTCGGGCGAACACCGGGGAGCTGTTTTTT
-,-,TRBV14,TRBJ2-3,CASSADGGFTDTQYF,TGTGCCAGCAGCGCGGACGGAGGATTCACAGATACGCAGTATTTT
TRBD1,medium-sized,TRBV29-1,TRBJ2-7,CSVGQGEGYEQYF,TGCAGCGTTGGACAGGGAGAGGGCTACGAGCAGTACTTC
-,few,TRBV9,TRBJ2-2,CASSGRELFF,TGTGCCAGCAGCGGTAGGGAGCTGTTTTTT
-,-,TRBV9,TRBJ2-2,CASSVWREFTGELFF,TGTGCCAGCAGCGTATGGAGGGAATTCACCGGGGAGCTGTTTTTT
-,-,TRBV7-8,TRBJ2-7,CASSPAGVGIDEQYF,TGTGCCAGCAGCCCCGCCGGGGTCGGGATAGACGAGCAGTACTTC
TRBD1,-,TRBV13,TRBJ2-3,CASSPTDRWPDTQYF,TGTGCCAGCAGCCCGACGGACAGGTGGCCAGATACGCAGTATTTT
TRBD1,-,TRBV13,TRBJ1-1,CASSSETGLNTEAFF,TGTGCCAGCAGCTCCGAGACAGGGTTGAACACTGAAGCTTTCTTT
TRBD2,-,TRBV5-1,TRBJ2-7,CASSDLAGEPEQYF,TGCGCCAGCAGCGATCTAGCGGGAGAACCCGAGCAGTACTTC
TRBD2,-,TRBV4-1,TRBJ2-1,CASSQGLAGRNNEQFF,TGCGCCAGCAGCCAAGGACTAGCGGGAAGGAACAATGAGCAGTTCTTC
-,-,TRBV4-1,TRBJ2-1,CASSQVRAYNEQFF,TGCGCCAGCAGCCAAGTGAGGGCCTACAATGAGCAGTTCTTC
-,-,TRBV19,TRBJ2-7,CASSPDLEDYEQYF,TGTGCCAGTAGTCCGGACTTGGAAGACTACGAGCAGTACTTC
-,-,TRBV19,TRBJ2-1,CASSIDRRGASYNEQFF,TGTGCCAGTAGTATAGATCGACGGGGGGCGTCCTACAATGAGCAGTTCTTC
-,-,TRBV18,TRBJ2-7,CASSPGTSQYEQYF,TGTGCCAGCTCACCAGGGACAAGCCAGTACGAGCAGTACTTC
-,once,TRBV30,TRBJ1-3,CAWSVLGGEVNTIYF,TGTGCCTGGAGTGTACTGGGAGGGGAGGTAAACACCATATATTTT
TRBD1,-,TRBV11-2,TRBJ2-2,CASSSPIRGTASHGELFF,TGTGCCAGCAGCTCCCCCATTAGGGGGACAGCGAGCCACGGGGAGCTGTTTTTT
-,few,TRBV27,TRBJ2-7,CASIGGAPYEQYF,TGTGCCAGCATCGGCGGGGCCCCCTACGAGCAGTACTTC
TRBD1,-,TRBV7-8,TRBJ1-5,CASSRQGVFFSNQPQHF,TGTGCCAGCAGCAGACAGGGAGTCTTCTTTAGTAATCAGCCCCAGCATTTT
TRBD2,-,TRBV10-3,TRBJ2-1,CAISEGLAGGLEQFF,TGTGCCATCAGTGAGGGACTAGCGGGAGGTCTAGAGCAGTTCTTC
-,-,TRBV6-4,TRBJ2-1,CASSAGQFNEQFF,TGTGCCAGCAGTGCTGGACAGTTCAATGAGCAGTTCTTC
-,-,TRBV2,TRBJ2-5,CASSDPLTSSGYQETQYF,TGTGCCAGCAGTGACCCTCTGACCTCGTCGGGGTACCAAGAGACCCAGTACTTC
-,-,TRBV4-1,TRBJ2-1,CASSQAREGNEQFF,TGCGCCAGCAGCCAAGCCCGAGAGGGCAATGAGCAGTTCTTC
-,-,TRBV6-5,TRBJ1-2,CASSFREASYGYTF,TGTGCCAGCAGTTTCCGGGAGGCCTCGTATGGCTACACCTTC
TRBD2,-,TRBV28,TRBJ2-3,CASTPWPGEGSSYTQYF,TGTGCCAGCACCCCGTGGCCGGGGGAGGGATCCTCTTATACGCAGTATTTT
-,few,TRBV9,TRBJ1-6,CASSVGSFPNSPLHF,TGTGCCAGCAGCGTGGGCAGCTTTCCTAATTCACCCCTCCACTTT
TRBD2,-,TRBV6-1,TRBJ2-5,CASSELAGGQETQYF,TGTGCCAGCAGTGAACTAGCGGGAGGTCAAGAGACCCAGTACTTC
-,once,TRBV19,TRBJ2-2,CASSIGYRDTANTGELFF,TGTGCCAGTAGTATTGGATATAGGGACACCGCGAACACCGGGGAGCTGTTTTTT
-,-,TRBV27,TRBJ2-7,CASSFIGGGVYEQYF,TGTGCCAGCAGTTTTATCGGAGGGGGCGTCTACGAGCAGTACTTC
-,once,TRBV27,TRBJ2-7,CASSPLPTYSYEQYF,TGTGCCAGCAGTCCTCTACCAACTTATTCCTACGAGCAGTACTTC
-,-,TRBV27,TRBJ2-7,CASSPSLGEVLSYEQYF,TGTGCCAGCAGTCCATCCCTCGGAGAAGTTCTTTCCTACGAGCAGTACTTC
-,-,TRBV28,TRBJ1-4,CASRGTPTNEKLFF,TGTGCCAGCAGAGGGACACCAACTAATGAAAAACTGTTTTTT
TRBD1,-,TRBV9,TRBJ2-7,CASSGDRGEFSYEQYF,TGTGCCAGCAGTGGGGACAGGGGCGAATTTTCCTACGAGCAGTACTTC
-,few,TRBV27,TRBJ1-2,CASSPYHHRVNYGYTF,TGTGCCAGCAGTCCATACCATCACAGGGTTAACTATGGCTACACCTTC
-,-,TRBV2,TRBJ2-7,CASSASYEQYF,TGTGCCAGCAGTGCGTCTTACGAGCAGTACTTC
TRBD2,few,TRBV6-4,TRBJ2-1,CASSDSAGAYNEQFF,TGTGCCAGCAGTGACTCAGCGGGAGCCTACAATGAGCAGTTCTTC
-,-,TRBV6-1,TRBJ1-3,CASSEDRTSGNTIYF,TGTGCCAGCAGTGAAGACCGGACATCTGGAAACACCATATATTTT
TRBD1,-,TRBV6-1,TRBJ1-5,CASSEVVGQGNQPQHF,TGTGCCAGCAGTGAAGTCGTGGGACAGGGCAATCAGCCCCAGCATTTT
-,few,TRBV4-2,TRBJ2-7,CASSHGEGGSYEQYF,TGTGCCAGCAGCCACGGCGAGGGAGGTTCCTACGAGCAGTACTTC
-,few,TRBV30,TRBJ1-5,CAWSVRAVNQPQHF,TGTGCCTGGAGTGTGAGGGCTGTCAATCAGCCCCAGCATTTT
TRBD2,-,TRBV11-2,TRBJ2-7,CASSLVASGGDYEQYF,TGTGCCAGCAGCTTAGTGGCTAGCGGAGGAGACTACGAGCAGTACTTC
TRBD1,once,TRBV4-1,TRBJ2-5,CASSHQYGTGQETQYF,TGCGCCAGCAGCCATCAATACGGGACAGGGCAAGAGACCCAGTACTTC
-,-,TRBV7-9,TRBJ1-4,CASSTTAGTTREKLFF,TGTGCCAGCAGCACTACTGCTGGGACAACCAGGGAAAAACTGTTTTTT
TRBD1,-,TRBV10-3,TRBJ1-5,CAISEPRTGGLSNQPQHF,TGTGCCATCAGTGAGCCGCGGACAGGGGGCTTGAGCAATCAGCCCCAGCATTTT
-,-,TRBV6-5,TRBJ2-3,CASYERVTDTQYF,TGTGCCAGCTATGAGCGGGTCACAGATACGCAGTATTTT
-,-,TRBV28,TRBJ1-5,CASSPRGQLYQPQHF,TGTGCCAGCAGCCCCCGCGGACAGTTGTATCAGCCCCAGCATTTT